This TCR beta chain was observed in a study of OX40 agonist ivuxolimab in advanced cancers. A note on the overall study: Ivuxolimab was an agonistic, fully human IgG2 monoclonal antibody directed against OX40 (CD134), a costimulatory receptor. Intravenous ivuxolimab was administered to patients every 2 weeks at six dose levels: 0.01, 0.1, 0.3, 1.5, 3 and 10 mg/kg. Among the roughly 52 dose-escalation patients, around 19 had hepatocellular carcinoma, around 15 melanoma, 9 renal cell carcinoma and 9 head and neck cancer. In the dose-escalation cohort, approximately 80% of patients were male, and the mean age was around 60 years with a range of about 23 to 79. Patients were allowed to have had prior anti-PD-1, anti-PD-L1 or anti-CTLA-4 therapy, and around 40% of the dose-escalation patients had previously received checkpoint inhibitors. Partial responses were achieved by three dose-escalation patients, of whom one had hepatocellular carcinoma and two had cutaneous melanoma. Peripheral TCRbeta sequencing was intended to test whether TCR sequence diversity was altered and clonal T-cell expansion was caused by ivuxolimab. The paper describes the monotherapy dose-escalation part (N of about 57 patients) of the phase I trial of ivuxolimab.

Turning to this clone: Its antigen has not been determined. Per-base qualities were not stored, and no clone one base away is much larger.

The trial excluded patients who had a history of autoimmune disease or were on systemic immunosuppression. In every dose cohort, peripheral blood was drawn for TCR sequencing at baseline, cycle 4 day 1, and cycle 7 day 1. The samples were drawn from a first-in-human, open-label, multicenter phase I dose-escalation trial of ivuxolimab. Adults with locally advanced or metastatic melanoma, renal cell carcinoma, hepatocellular carcinoma or head and neck squamous cell carcinoma were enrolled in the trial. Before TCR sequencing, CD4+ T cells and CD8+ T cells from peripheral blood were sorted into separate populations. Trimming takes 0 bases from V and 1 base from J, and the germline ends sit 10 bases apart. The CDR3 measures 15 amino acids from cysteine to phenylalanine. Just the 45-base CDR3 DNA is kept, in frame starting at base 1. Via the germline V gene, CDR1 is LGHNA and CDR2 YNFKEQ. The paper as a whole reports these results and caveats: At doses of 0.1 to 3.0 mg/kg, clonal expansion of both CD4+ and CD8+ blood T cells was observed from baseline to week 6. On average, CD8+ T cells showed more expanded clones than CD4+ T cells after ivuxolimab. Antigen specificity was not determined for the clonally expanded peripheral T cells. Low levels of normalized T-cell clonal expansion were also shown by some nonresponding patients. Partial responders in the 0.1-3.0 mg/kg groups had among the lowest normalized peripheral clonal expansion, especially among CD8+ T cells.

Genomic DNA was extracted from sorted cells for sequencing of the TCRbeta CDR3 region. The immunoSEQ Assay was used for sequencing of TCRbeta CDR3 regions. TCRdb limited this immuneACCESS table to in-frame rearrangements with V and J called. A share of clones is missing; checked studies link under half to unresolved V genes, and the rest is unexplained. Here the sample has 7,500 to 10,000 clones; approximately 71% occur a single time. The ten biggest clones cover less than 50% of the sample. The TCR comes from an adult with an advanced solid tumor such as melanoma, head and neck, liver or kidney cancer. The sample here was CD4+ or CD8+ T cells sorted from blood, taken in a trial of the OX40 agonist ivuxolimab. The chain is made from TRBV4-2 and TRBJ2-7; a tentative D call is TRBD1 (6 bases match). The DNA sequence reads TGTGCCAGCAGCCAAGAGGGGGCGGAGTCCTACGAGCAGTACTTC. Its protein product is CASSQEGAESYEQYF.